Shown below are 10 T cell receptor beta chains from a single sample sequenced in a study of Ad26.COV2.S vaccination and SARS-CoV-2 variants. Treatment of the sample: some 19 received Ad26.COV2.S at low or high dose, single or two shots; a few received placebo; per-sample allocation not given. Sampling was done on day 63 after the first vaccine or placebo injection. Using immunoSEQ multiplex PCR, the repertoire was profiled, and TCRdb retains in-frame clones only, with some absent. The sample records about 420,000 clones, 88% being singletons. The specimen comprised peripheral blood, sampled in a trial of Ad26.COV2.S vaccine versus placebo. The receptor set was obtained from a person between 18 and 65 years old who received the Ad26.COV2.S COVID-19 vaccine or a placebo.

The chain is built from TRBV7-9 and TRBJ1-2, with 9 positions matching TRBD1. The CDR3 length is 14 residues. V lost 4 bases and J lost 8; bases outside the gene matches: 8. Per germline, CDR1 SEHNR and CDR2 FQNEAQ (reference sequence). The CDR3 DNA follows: TGTGCCAGCAGCTCCGTGACAGGGGGGTCGGGCTACACCTTC. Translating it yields CASSSVTGGSGYTF.

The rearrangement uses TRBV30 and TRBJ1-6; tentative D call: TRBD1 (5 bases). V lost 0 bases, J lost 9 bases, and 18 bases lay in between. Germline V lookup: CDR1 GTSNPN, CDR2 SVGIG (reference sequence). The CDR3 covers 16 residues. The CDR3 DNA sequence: TGTGCCTGGAGTGTATTGGGGCGGCCTTTTGGTTCACCCCTCCACTTT. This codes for CAWSVLGRPFGSPLHF.

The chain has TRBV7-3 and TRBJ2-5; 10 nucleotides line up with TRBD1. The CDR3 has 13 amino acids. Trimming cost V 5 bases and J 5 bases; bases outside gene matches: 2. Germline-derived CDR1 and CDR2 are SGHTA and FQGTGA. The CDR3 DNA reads TGTGCCAGCAGCCGGGGACAGGGGGAGACCCAGTACTTC. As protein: CASSRGQGETQYF.

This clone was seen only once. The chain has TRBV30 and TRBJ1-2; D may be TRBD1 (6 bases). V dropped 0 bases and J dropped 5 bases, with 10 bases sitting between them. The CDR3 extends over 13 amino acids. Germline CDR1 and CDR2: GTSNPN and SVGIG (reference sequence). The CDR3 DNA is TGTGCCTGGAGTGTACAAGGGGGATATGGCTACACCTTC. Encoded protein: CAWSVQGGYGYTF.

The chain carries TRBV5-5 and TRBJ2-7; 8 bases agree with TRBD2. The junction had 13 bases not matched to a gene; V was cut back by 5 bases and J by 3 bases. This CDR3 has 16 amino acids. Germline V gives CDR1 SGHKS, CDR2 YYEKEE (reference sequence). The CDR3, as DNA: TGTGCCAGCAGAACGGAGGGTGGCGGGGGGAACTACGAGCAGTACTTC. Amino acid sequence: CASRTEGGGGNYEQYF. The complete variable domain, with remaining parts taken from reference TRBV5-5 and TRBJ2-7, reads DAGVTQSPTHLIKTRGQQVTLRCSPISGHKSVSWYQQVLGQGPQFIFQYYEKEERGRGNFPDRFSARQFPNYSSELNVNALLLGDSALYLCASRTEGGGGNYEQYFGPGTRLTVT.

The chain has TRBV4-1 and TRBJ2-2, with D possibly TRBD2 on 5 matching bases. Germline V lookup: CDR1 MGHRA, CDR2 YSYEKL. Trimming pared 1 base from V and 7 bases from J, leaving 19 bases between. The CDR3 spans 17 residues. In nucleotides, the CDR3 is TGCGCCAGCAGCCAAGTAACTACAGAGGGCGCGGGCGGGGAGCTGTTTTTT. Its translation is CASSQVTTEGAGGELFF.

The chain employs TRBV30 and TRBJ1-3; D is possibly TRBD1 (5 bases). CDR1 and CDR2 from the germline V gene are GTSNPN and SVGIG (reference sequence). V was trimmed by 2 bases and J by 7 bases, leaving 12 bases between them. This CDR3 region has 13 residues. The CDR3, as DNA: TGTGCCTGGAGTCCCGGGACGGCCAACACCATATATTTT. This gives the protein CAWSPGTANTIYF.

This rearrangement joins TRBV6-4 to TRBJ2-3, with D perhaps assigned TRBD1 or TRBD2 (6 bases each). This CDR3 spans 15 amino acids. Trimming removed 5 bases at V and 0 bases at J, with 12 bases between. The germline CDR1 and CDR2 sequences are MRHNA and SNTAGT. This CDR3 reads CASSMWGASTDTQYF. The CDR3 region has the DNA TGTGCCAGCAGTATGTGGGGGGCTAGCACAGATACGCAGTATTTT.

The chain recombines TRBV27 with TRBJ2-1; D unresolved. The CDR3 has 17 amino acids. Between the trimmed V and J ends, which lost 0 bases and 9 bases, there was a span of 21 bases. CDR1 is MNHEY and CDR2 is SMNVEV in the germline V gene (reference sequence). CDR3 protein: CASSLSAYRVINLEQFF. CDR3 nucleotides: TGTGCCAGCAGTTTATCGGCATACCGGGTCATAAACCTTGAGCAGTTCTTC.

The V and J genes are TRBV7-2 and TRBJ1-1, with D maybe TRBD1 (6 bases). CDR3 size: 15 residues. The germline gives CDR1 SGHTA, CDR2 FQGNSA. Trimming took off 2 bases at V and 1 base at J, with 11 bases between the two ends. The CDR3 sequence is CASSLYWGRNTEAFF. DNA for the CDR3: TGTGCCAGCAGCTTATATTGGGGGCGGAACACTGAAGCTTTCTTT.